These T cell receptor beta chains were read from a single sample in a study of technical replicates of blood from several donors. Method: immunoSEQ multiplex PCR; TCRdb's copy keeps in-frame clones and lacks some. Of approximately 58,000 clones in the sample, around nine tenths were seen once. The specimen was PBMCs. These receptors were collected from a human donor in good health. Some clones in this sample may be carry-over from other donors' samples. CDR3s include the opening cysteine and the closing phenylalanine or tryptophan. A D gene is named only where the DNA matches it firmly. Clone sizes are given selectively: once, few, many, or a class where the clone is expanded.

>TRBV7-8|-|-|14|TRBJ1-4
TGTGCCAGCAGCTTAGCGTCGGGACTCGAAAAACTGTTTTTT
CASSLASGLEKLFF
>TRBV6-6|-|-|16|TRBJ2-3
TGTGCCAGCAGTCGGCCACGGGGGGCTAGCACAGATACGCAGTATTTT
CASSRPRGASTDTQYF
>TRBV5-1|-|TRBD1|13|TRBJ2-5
TGCGCCAGCAGCTGGGACAGCCAAGAGACCCAGTACTTC
CASSWDSQETQYF
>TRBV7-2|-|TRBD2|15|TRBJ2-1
TGTGCCAGCAGCTCCCCCGGGGGGGCCTTCGTTGAGCAGTTCTTC
CASSSPGGAFVEQFF
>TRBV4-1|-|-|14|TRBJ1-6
TGCGCCAGCAGCCACACAGGGTCAGAGTCACCCCTCCACTTT
CASSHTGSESPLHF
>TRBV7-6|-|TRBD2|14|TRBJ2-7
TGTGCCAGCAGCTTAGCGGGAGGGTCGGGCGAGCAGTACTTC
CASSLAGGSGEQYF
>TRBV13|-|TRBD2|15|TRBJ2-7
TGTGCCAGCAGCTTAGTGGGACTAGGCTCCTACGAGCAGTACTTC
CASSLVGLGSYEQYF
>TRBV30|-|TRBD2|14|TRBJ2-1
TGTGCCTGGAGACTAGCGGGAGGGGCTTGGGAGCAGTTCTTC
CAWRLAGGAWEQFF
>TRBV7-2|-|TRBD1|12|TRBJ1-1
TGTGCCAGCAGCCCAGACAGGGTAGAAGCTTTCTTT
CASSPDRVEAFF
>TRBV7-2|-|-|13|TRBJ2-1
TGTGCCAGCAGCTTAGACCGGGGGAATGAGCAGTTCTTC
CASSLDRGNEQFF
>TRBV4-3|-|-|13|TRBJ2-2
TGCGCCAGCAGCCTCGTGGGCTCCGGGGAGCTGTTTTTT
CASSLVGSGELFF
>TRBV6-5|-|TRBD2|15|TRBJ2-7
TGTGCCAGCAGTTACTCATCCGGGGGGGCCTACGAGCAGTACTTC
CASSYSSGGAYEQYF
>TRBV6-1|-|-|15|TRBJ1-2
TGTGCCAGCAGTGAAGCCAGGTTGGCTAACTATGGCTACACCTTC
CASSEARLANYGYTF
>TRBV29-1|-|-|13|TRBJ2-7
TGCAGCGTTGCTGGGGGCGCCTCCTACGAGCAGTACTTC
CSVAGGASYEQYF
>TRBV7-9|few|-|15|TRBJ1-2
TGTGCCAGCAGCTCCGGACAGAGACAAAACTATGGCTACACCTTC
CASSSGQRQNYGYTF
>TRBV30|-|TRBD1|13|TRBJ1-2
TGTGCCTGGAGGGACAGGGATGGCTATGGCTACACCTTC
CAWRDRDGYGYTF
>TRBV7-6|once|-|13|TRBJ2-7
TGTGCCAGCAGCCAGGGACACTCCTACGAGCAGTACTTC
CASSQGHSYEQYF
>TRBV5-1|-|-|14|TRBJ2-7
TGCGCCAGCTCCCCGGAGGGCCGTTCCTACGAGCAGTACTTC
CASSPEGRSYEQYF
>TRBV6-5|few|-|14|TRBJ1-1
TGTGCCAGCAGTTACGACGAGGGAACAACTGAAGCTTTCTTT
CASSYDEGTTEAFF
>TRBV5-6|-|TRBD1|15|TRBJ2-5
TGTGCCAGCAGCGCCAGGACAGGGGGCCAAGAGACCCAGTACTTC
CASSARTGGQETQYF
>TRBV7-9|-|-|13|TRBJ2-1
TGTGCCAGCAGCTTAGCGCACGGGAATGAGCAGTTCTTC
CASSLAHGNEQFF
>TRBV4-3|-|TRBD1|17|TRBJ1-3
TGCGCCAGCAGCCGAGAAGGACAGGGGATGGGCGGAAACACCATATATTTT
CASSREGQGMGGNTIYF
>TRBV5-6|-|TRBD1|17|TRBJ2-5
TGTGCCAGCAGCTACTGGCCGGACAGGGGGCCCCAAGAGACCCAGTACTTC
CASSYWPDRGPQETQYF
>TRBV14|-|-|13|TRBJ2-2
TGTGCCAGCAGCCAAGGGGGCTTAGGGGAGCTGTTTTTT
CASSQGGLGELFF
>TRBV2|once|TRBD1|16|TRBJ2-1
TGTGCCAGCAGCCGTCCCCGGACAGGGACGTACAATGAGCAGTTCTTC
CASSRPRTGTYNEQFF
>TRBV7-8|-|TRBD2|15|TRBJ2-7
TGTGCCAGCAGCCCCGGGACTAGCGGGAGAGGGGAGCAGTACTTC
CASSPGTSGRGEQYF
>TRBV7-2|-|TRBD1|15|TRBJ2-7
TGTGCCAGCAGCTTCACCGGGACAGGGCTCTACGAGCAGTACTTC
CASSFTGTGLYEQYF
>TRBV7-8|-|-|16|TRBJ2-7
TGTGCCAGCAGCTACCTTGTGAGGACTTTTACCTACGAGCAGTACTTC
CASSYLVRTFTYEQYF